The entry that follows covers one TCR beta chain sequence. The entry originates in a study of blood T cell repertoires in COVID-19. About the study: COVID-19 samples from acute and convalescent phases originated in the United States, Italy and Spain. T cells, B-cell-depleted T cells, or PBMCs supplied cDNA or gDNA.

As handled by the study authors: The assay estimated nucleated cells by amplifying reference gene primers. Some clones are missing from TCRdb's copy, which holds only in-frame ones; the method was immunoSEQ multiplex PCR. Clone size and V and J calls were adopted from that table, with D and trimming inferred from the DNA. Among some 130,000 clones, roughly nine tenths were seen once, and the ten largest hold about an eighth. Trimming cost V 1 base and J 2 bases; bases outside gene matches: 2. This CDR3 comprises 16 residues. The V gene's germline CDR1 is MGHRA and CDR2 YSYEKL. During active infection, Seattle patients enrolled and were then monitored through disease.

V usage is TRBV4-1 and J usage is TRBJ2-2, with 9 bases matching TRBD2. This clonotype was sampled from a woman in her 70s with COVID-19, enrolled during active disease. The sequenced sample consisted of peripheral blood. Written as DNA, the CDR3 is TGCGCCAGCAGCCAAGTACTAGCGGGCAACACCGGGGAGCTGTTTTTT. This translates into CASSQVLAGNTGELFF.